This is a list of T cell receptor beta chains from one sample in a study of blood T cell repertoires in COVID-19. Clones were read by immunoSEQ multiplex PCR, and TCRdb kept only the in-frame ones, dropping some. The data show 230,000 or so clones, 81% seen once. Input material: peripheral blood. The receptors derive from a woman older than 75 with COVID-19, enrolled during active disease. Each CDR3 is given with its conserved first and last residue. A D gene is named only where the DNA matches it firmly. Clone sizes are given selectively: once, few, many, or a class where the clone is expanded.

j_call: TRBJ1-5
d_call: NA
clone_size: few
v_call: TRBV30
cdr3_nt: TGTGCCTGGAGTAGACAGGTTAATCAGCCCCAGCATTTT
cdr3_aa: CAWSRQVNQPQHF

j_call: TRBJ1-1
d_call: NA
clone_size: NA
v_call: TRBV7-6
cdr3_nt: TGTGCCAGCAGCTTAGGGGCGAAGATGAACACTGAAGCTTTCTTT
cdr3_aa: CASSLGAKMNTEAFF

j_call: TRBJ2-1
d_call: TRBD2
clone_size: NA
v_call: TRBV5-1
cdr3_nt: TGCGCCAGCAGCTTGGATGGTGCGGGAGCTAACAATGAGCAGTTCTTC
cdr3_aa: CASSLDGAGANNEQFF

j_call: TRBJ1-5
d_call: TRBD1
clone_size: NA
v_call: TRBV4-1
cdr3_nt: TGCGCCAGCAGCCCCAAGGAGACAGGGAAGGAGTTAGGTGCCCAGCCCCAGCATTTT
cdr3_aa: CASSPKETGKELGAQPQHF

j_call: TRBJ1-1
d_call: NA
clone_size: NA
v_call: TRBV5-1
cdr3_nt: TGCGCCAGCAGCCCCAGACAGGAGATGAACACTGAAGCTTTCTTT
cdr3_aa: CASSPRQEMNTEAFF

j_call: TRBJ1-5
d_call: TRBD1
clone_size: NA
v_call: TRBV28
cdr3_nt: TGTGCCAGCAGTCTGCTGGACAGGGTGAATCAGCCCCAGCATTTT
cdr3_aa: CASSLLDRVNQPQHF

j_call: TRBJ1-2
d_call: NA
clone_size: NA
v_call: TRBV20-1
cdr3_nt: TGCAGTGCTAGTAAACAGGGAAGCGGCTACACCTTC
cdr3_aa: CSASKQGSGYTF

j_call: TRBJ1-1
d_call: NA
clone_size: NA
v_call: TRBV6-5
cdr3_nt: TGTGCCGGTACATCGAACACTGAAGCTTTCTTT
cdr3_aa: CAGTSNTEAFF

j_call: TRBJ1-3
d_call: TRBD1
clone_size: NA
v_call: TRBV2
cdr3_nt: TGTGCCAGCAGCGCAACAGGGGATTTCTCTGGAAACACCATATATTTT
cdr3_aa: CASSATGDFSGNTIYF

j_call: TRBJ1-1
d_call: NA
clone_size: NA
v_call: TRBV18
cdr3_nt: TGTGCCAGCTCCCAAAGGACAGCGTTTGAAGCTTTCTTT
cdr3_aa: CASSQRTAFEAFF

j_call: TRBJ2-6
d_call: NA
clone_size: few
v_call: TRBV6-1
cdr3_nt: TGTGCCAGCAGTGAATACGTGGGCCTCGGGGCCAACGTCCTGACTTTC
cdr3_aa: CASSEYVGLGANVLTF

j_call: TRBJ2-7
d_call: TRBD2
clone_size: NA
v_call: TRBV5-4
cdr3_nt: TGTGCCAGCAGCGGAATGGGGAGGGACTACGAGCAGTACTTC
cdr3_aa: CASSGMGRDYEQYF

j_call: TRBJ2-6
d_call: NA
clone_size: NA
v_call: TRBV5-1
cdr3_nt: TGCGCCAGCAGCTTGCCCCGGACACCCTCTGGGGCCAACGTCCTGACTTTC
cdr3_aa: CASSLPRTPSGANVLTF

j_call: TRBJ2-5
d_call: NA
clone_size: NA
v_call: TRBV9
cdr3_nt: TGTGCCAGCATCATTACGGACAGCGGCGGACAAGAGACCCAGTACTTC
cdr3_aa: CASIITDSGGQETQYF

j_call: TRBJ1-2
d_call: NA
clone_size: NA
v_call: TRBV3-1/TRBV3-2
cdr3_nt: TGTGCCAGCAGCCAAGATCCCCGGGATGGCTACACCTTC
cdr3_aa: CASSQDPRDGYTF

j_call: TRBJ1-6
d_call: NA
clone_size: NA
v_call: TRBV12-3/TRBV12-4
cdr3_nt: TGTGCCAGCACCCGGTCCGATTCACCCCTCCACTTT
cdr3_aa: CASTRSDSPLHF

j_call: TRBJ2-5
d_call: TRBD1
clone_size: NA
v_call: TRBV3-1/TRBV3-2
cdr3_nt: TGTGCCAGCAGCCAACCCAGGGGGCGAGGTGGAGAGACCCAGTACTTC
cdr3_aa: CASSQPRGRGGETQYF

j_call: TRBJ2-1
d_call: TRBD2
clone_size: NA
v_call: TRBV14
cdr3_nt: TGTGCCAGCAGACGGCTAGCGGGGTCCTACAATGAGCAGTTCTTC
cdr3_aa: CASRRLAGSYNEQFF

j_call: TRBJ1-4
d_call: NA
clone_size: NA
v_call: TRBV28
cdr3_nt: TGTGCCAGCAGTATGCTCGGGGATAATGAAAAACTGTTTTTT
cdr3_aa: CASSMLGDNEKLFF

j_call: TRBJ2-7
d_call: TRBD2
clone_size: NA
v_call: TRBV4-2
cdr3_nt: TGTGCCAGCAGCCAAGGTCGATTCGGGAGGTCCTACGAGCAGTACTTC
cdr3_aa: CASSQGRFGRSYEQYF

j_call: TRBJ2-7
d_call: NA
clone_size: NA
v_call: TRBV5-1
cdr3_nt: TGCGCCAGCAGCTCTGGGCGTGACTACGAGCAGTACTTC
cdr3_aa: CASSSGRDYEQYF

j_call: TRBJ2-2
d_call: NA
clone_size: NA
v_call: TRBV7-9
cdr3_nt: TGTGCCAGCAGCCCTTCAACACGGGCCGGGGAGCTGTTTTTT
cdr3_aa: CASSPSTRAGELFF

j_call: TRBJ1-5
d_call: NA
clone_size: few
v_call: TRBV10-3
cdr3_nt: TGTGCCATCAGTGAGGCGGCAGCAAGCAATCAGCCCCAGCATTTT
cdr3_aa: CAISEAAASNQPQHF

j_call: TRBJ1-1
d_call: NA
clone_size: NA
v_call: TRBV19
cdr3_nt: TGTGCCAGTAGTATATCGAGGAGGGCCACTGAAGCTTTCTTT
cdr3_aa: CASSISRRATEAFF

j_call: TRBJ1-5
d_call: NA
clone_size: few
v_call: TRBV7-2
cdr3_nt: TGTGCCAGCAGCTTAGCTCAGGGGACTCAGCCCCAGCATTTT
cdr3_aa: CASSLAQGTQPQHF

j_call: TRBJ2-7
d_call: NA
clone_size: NA
v_call: TRBV5-8
cdr3_nt: TGTGCCAGCAGCTTCAGGAACTCCTACGAGCAGTACTTC
cdr3_aa: CASSFRNSYEQYF

j_call: TRBJ2-3
d_call: NA
clone_size: NA
v_call: TRBV20-1
cdr3_nt: TGCAGTGCTGTTATCACAGATACGCAGTATTTT
cdr3_aa: CSAVITDTQYF

j_call: TRBJ1-6
d_call: NA
clone_size: NA
v_call: TRBV7-2
cdr3_nt: TGTGCCAGCAGCTTTTTAAATTCACCCCTCCACTTT
cdr3_aa: CASSFLNSPLHF

j_call: TRBJ1-6
d_call: NA
clone_size: NA
v_call: TRBV5-1
cdr3_nt: TGCGCCAGCAGCTTGTCACAGACGAATAATTCACCCCTCCACTTT
cdr3_aa: CASSLSQTNNSPLHF

j_call: TRBJ2-2
d_call: TRBD1
clone_size: NA
v_call: TRBV9
cdr3_nt: TGTGCCAGCAGCGTAGAGGGCAGGGGGCGCACCGGGGAGCTGTTTTTT
cdr3_aa: CASSVEGRGRTGELFF

j_call: TRBJ1-2
d_call: NA
clone_size: NA
v_call: TRBV18
cdr3_nt: TGTGCCAGCTCACCCTTAGAGGGAAACTATGGCTACACCTTC
cdr3_aa: CASSPLEGNYGYTF

j_call: TRBJ1-3
d_call: NA
clone_size: NA
v_call: TRBV2
cdr3_nt: TGTGCCAGCACTCCAATCAGGGGAAACACCATATATTTT
cdr3_aa: CASTPIRGNTIYF

j_call: TRBJ1-1
d_call: TRBD1
clone_size: few
v_call: TRBV5-1
cdr3_nt: TGCGCCAGCAGCTTGTGGGTAGGCCGACAGGGTGAAGCTTTCTTT
cdr3_aa: CASSLWVGRQGEAFF

j_call: TRBJ1-2
d_call: NA
clone_size: NA
v_call: TRBV14
cdr3_nt: TGTGCCAGCAGCCAAGATTGGCAGGTCCTTCGAGGCTACACCTTC
cdr3_aa: CASSQDWQVLRGYTF

j_call: TRBJ1-2
d_call: TRBD1
clone_size: NA
v_call: TRBV7-3
cdr3_nt: TGTGCCAGCAGCCCACAAGCTACAGGGGGCGGCTACACCTTC
cdr3_aa: CASSPQATGGGYTF

j_call: TRBJ2-1
d_call: NA
clone_size: NA
v_call: TRBV2
cdr3_nt: TGTGCCAGCCTCCGATCCCCTCCGGACAATGAGCAGTTCTTC
cdr3_aa: CASLRSPPDNEQFF

j_call: TRBJ2-2
d_call: NA
clone_size: NA
v_call: TRBV6-6
cdr3_nt: TGTGCCAGCAGTGTACAGGGATCCGGGGAGCTGTTTTTT
cdr3_aa: CASSVQGSGELFF

j_call: TRBJ1-3
d_call: NA
clone_size: NA
v_call: TRBV27
cdr3_nt: TGTGCCAGCGGGTCCGGGACACCGAGCTCTGGAAACACCATATATTTT
cdr3_aa: CASGSGTPSSGNTIYF

j_call: TRBJ1-1
d_call: NA
clone_size: NA
v_call: TRBV9
cdr3_nt: TGTGCCAGCAGCCGACAGTTGAACACTGAAGCTTTCTTT
cdr3_aa: CASSRQLNTEAFF

j_call: TRBJ1-5
d_call: NA
clone_size: NA
v_call: TRBV5-1
cdr3_nt: TGCGCCAGCAGGGCAGGGGTTTATAGCAATCAGCCCCAGCATTTT
cdr3_aa: CASRAGVYSNQPQHF

j_call: TRBJ2-5
d_call: TRBD2
clone_size: NA
v_call: TRBV19
cdr3_nt: TGTGCCAGTACCGTAGCGGGAGGAGAGACCCAGTACTTC
cdr3_aa: CASTVAGGETQYF